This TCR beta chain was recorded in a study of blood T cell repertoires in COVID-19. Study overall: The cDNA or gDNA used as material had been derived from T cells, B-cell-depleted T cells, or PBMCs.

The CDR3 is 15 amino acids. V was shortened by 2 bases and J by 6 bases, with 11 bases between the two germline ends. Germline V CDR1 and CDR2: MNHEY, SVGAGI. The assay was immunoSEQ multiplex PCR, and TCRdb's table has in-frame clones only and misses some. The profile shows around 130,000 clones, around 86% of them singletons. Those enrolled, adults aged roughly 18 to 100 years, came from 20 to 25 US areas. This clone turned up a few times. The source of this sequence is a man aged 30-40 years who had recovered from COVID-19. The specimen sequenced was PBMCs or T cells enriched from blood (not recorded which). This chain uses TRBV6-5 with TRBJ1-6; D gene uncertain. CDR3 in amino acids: CASSYIGFGNSPLHF. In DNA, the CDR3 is TGTGCCAGCAGTTACATCGGGTTTGGTAATTCACCCCTCCACTTT.